The clone carrying this T cell receptor beta chain was picked up many times. The time point denotes: newly diagnosed GD, antithyroid drugs for less than 3 months. The TCR library used RNA extracted from PBMCs. This record comes from a study of regulatory T cells in long-lasting Graves disease. Both iRepertoire HTBI primers and Arm-PCR of CDR3 regions were used to build the TCR beta libraries. TCRdb re-called the multiplex PCR reads with MiXCR, one entry per CDR3 protein. The sample has 510,000 or so distinct CDR3 sequences, more than 10% seen once. The data also belong to a second study, concerning T cells in Graves' hyperthyroidism and ophthalmopathy.

The input for sequencing was peripheral blood mononuclear cells (PBMCs), taken at new diagnosis, from a patient treated with antithyroid drugs. This receptor was identified in a woman aged 30 to 39 with Graves disease.

In DNA form, the CDR3 reads TGCAGCGTTGAAGGGGACAGAGGGTACCAAGAGACCCAGTACTTC. This translates into CSVEGDRGYQETQYF. The V call is TRBV29-1, the J call TRBJ2-5; 7 bases align to TRBD1. The CDR3 spans 15 residues. Germline lookup yields CDR1 SQVTM and CDR2 ANQGSEA. Losses at the gene ends were 1 base for V and 0 bases for J; bases not matched to a gene: 5.